A selection of T cell receptor beta chains follows, all from one sample in a study of shared clonotypes between healthy human individuals. Sequencing was performed with immunoSEQ multiplex PCR; in TCRdb, only in-frame clones are kept and a portion is missing. The data contain approximately 1,500,000 clones, 96% of them singletons. Sequenced sample: naive CD4+ T cells sorted from blood. Receptor source: a man aged 25-45 years in good health. Each CDR3 is given with its conserved first and last residue. Each record gives: D gene, J gene, clone size, V gene, CDR3 DNA, CDR3 protein. The D gene is left open where the match is weak. Only part of the rows carry a size: once, few, many, or a class if the clone is expanded.

>-|TRBJ2-1|-|TRBV19
TGTGCCAGTGGCAAAGGACTAACTTCCTACAATGAGCAGTTCTTC
CASGKGLTSYNEQFF
>-|TRBJ2-4|-|TRBV19
TGTGCCAGTACGAGGAGGGTTATTGATAACATTCAGTACTTC
CASTRRVIDNIQYF
>TRBD2|TRBJ2-1|-|TRBV28
TGTGCCAGCAGTTTATCCAGGGATACTAGCGGGTCTAAGGAGGGGCCCTATGAGCAGTTCTTC
CASSLSRDTSGSKEGPYEQFF
>TRBD1|TRBJ2-3|-|TRBV9
TGTGCCAGCAGCGTAGTCGACAGGGGGGGTGATACGCAGTATTTT
CASSVVDRGGDTQYF
>TRBD1|TRBJ1-1|-|TRBV11-2
TGTGCCAGCAGCTCCTCCCCCAGGGGGTACACTGAAGCTTTCTTT
CASSSSPRGYTEAFF
>TRBD1|TRBJ1-4|-|TRBV7-9
TGTGCCAGCAGCGCCCCCGGGACAGGGGGGAAACTGTTTTTT
CASSAPGTGGKLFF
>TRBD2|TRBJ2-7|-|TRBV18
TGTGCCAGCTCACCACCGTCACTAGCGGGAGGCGAGCAGTACTTC
CASSPPSLAGGEQYF
>TRBD1|TRBJ2-5|-|TRBV18
TGTGCCAGCTCACCAGACAGGGGACAAGAGACCCAGTACTTC
CASSPDRGQETQYF
>TRBD1|TRBJ2-5|-|TRBV4-2
TGTGCCAGCAGCCAAGATTCGACAGGGAGAATTGGGTACCAAGAGACCCAGTACTTC
CASSQDSTGRIGYQETQYF
>-|TRBJ1-1|-|TRBV30
TGTGCCTGGAGTGTACGGGGGACAGAAGCTTTCTTT
CAWSVRGTEAFF
>-|TRBJ2-1|-|TRBV7-9
TGTGCCAGCAGAGACGACAGCTACAATGAGCAGTTCTTC
CASRDDSYNEQFF
>TRBD1|TRBJ2-7|-|TRBV10-3
TGTGCCATCAGCCGCCACAGAGGGGGCGACGAGCAGTACTTC
CAISRHRGGDEQYF
>-|TRBJ1-1|-|TRBV6-1
TGTGCCAGCAGTGATGAGGGGCAGCAGGCTTCAGCTTTCTTT
CASSDEGQQASAFF
>-|TRBJ2-3|-|TRBV9
TGTGCCAGCAGCGTACGAGGTTACACAGATACGCAGTATTTT
CASSVRGYTDTQYF
>TRBD1|TRBJ2-1|-|TRBV4-3
TGCGCCAGCAGCATGCCGGACAGGGGATACAATGAGCAGTTCTTC
CASSMPDRGYNEQFF
>TRBD1|TRBJ1-1|-|TRBV6-1
TGTGCCGGGGGGACAGCCGGCCGAGCTTTCTTT
CAGGTAGRAFF
>-|TRBJ1-1|-|TRBV6-5
TGTGCCAGCAGCCGAACCGGGACACCTAACACTGAAGCTTTCTTT
CASSRTGTPNTEAFF
>-|TRBJ1-4|-|TRBV2
TGTGCCAGCAGTGTTCAGGGGCCAACTAATGAAAAACTGTTTTTT
CASSVQGPTNEKLFF
>TRBD2|TRBJ2-7|-|TRBV9
TGTGCCAGCAGCGTAGGAGCCACGGCTAGCGGGTTCTCCTACGAGCAGTACTTC
CASSVGATASGFSYEQYF
>-|TRBJ2-5|-|TRBV7-2
TGTGCCAGCACCCCCAGGGTAGCGGCAGAATCCCAGGAGACCCAGTACTTC
CASTPRVAAESQETQYF
>-|TRBJ1-5|-|TRBV19
TGTGCCAGTGCCCTTGGGTGGGGGTCACTAAGCAATCAGCCCCAGCATTTT
CASALGWGSLSNQPQHF
>-|TRBJ2-4|-|TRBV7-2
TGTGCCAGCAGCCCCAGCACCCAAAACATTCAGTACTTC
CASSPSTQNIQYF
>-|TRBJ2-7|-|TRBV11-2
TGTGCCAGCAGCTTAGACGCAGGCCAGTACTTC
CASSLDAGQYF
>TRBD2|TRBJ2-7|-|TRBV5-1
TGCGCCAGCAGCCCTTATAGCGGGGGGATCTCCTACGAGCAGTACTTC
CASSPYSGGISYEQYF
>TRBD1|TRBJ2-5|-|TRBV9
TGTGCCAGCAGCGTAGCAGGGGGAATCAAAGAGACCCAGTACTTC
CASSVAGGIKETQYF
>-|TRBJ1-4|-|TRBV4-3
TGCGCCAGCAGCCAAGATGTCGGGCCACTTAATGAAAAACTGTTTTTT
CASSQDVGPLNEKLFF
>-|TRBJ2-3|-|TRBV14
TGTGCCAGCAGCCAAGCGGTGTTCCGGAGAGGCGCAGATACGCAGTATTTT
CASSQAVFRRGADTQYF
>TRBD2|TRBJ2-3|-|TRBV10-1
TGCGCCAGCAGTGAAGGACTAGCGGGAGGAGGCACAGATACGCAGTATTTT
CASSEGLAGGGTDTQYF
>-|TRBJ2-5|-|TRBV18
TGTGCCAGCTCCTATAATGGGCAACAAGAGACCCAGTACTTC
CASSYNGQQETQYF
>-|TRBJ2-3|-|TRBV10-3
TGTGCCATCAGTGATTTGGGTAGCACAGATACGCAGTATTTT
CAISDLGSTDTQYF
>-|TRBJ2-7|-|TRBV9
TGTGCCAGCAGCGTAGGGAACGGATACTACGAGCAGTACTTC
CASSVGNGYYEQYF
>-|TRBJ2-3|-|TRBV7-2
TGTGCCAGCAGCTTTTCGGACTTGCCGAGGAGCACAGATACGCAGTATTTT
CASSFSDLPRSTDTQYF
>-|TRBJ2-7|-|TRBV20-1
TGCAGTGCTAGCCAGGACTACGAGCAGTACTTC
CSASQDYEQYF
>-|TRBJ2-3|-|TRBV5-6
TGTGCCAGCAGCTTGGCCTTCGCGGCTCTCACAGATACGCAGTATTTT
CASSLAFAALTDTQYF
>-|TRBJ2-5|-|TRBV7-9
TGTGCCAGCAGCCCGTCCTTGTTTACGGGCCGAGAGACCCAGTACTTC
CASSPSLFTGRETQYF
>-|TRBJ2-6|-|TRBV28
TGTGCCAGCAGTTTAATAAGGGGCCCTAGGTCTGGGGCCAACGTCCTGACTTTC
CASSLIRGPRSGANVLTF
>-|TRBJ2-4|-|TRBV4-2
TGTGCCAGCAGCCAAGATACGACACCCGAGGGCATTCAGTACTTC
CASSQDTTPEGIQYF
>-|TRBJ2-4|-|TRBV1
TGCACCAGCAGCCAAACTAGCGGATTAGCCAAAAACATTCAGTACTTC
CTSSQTSGLAKNIQYF
>-|TRBJ2-7|-|TRBV30
TGTGCCTGGAACCCCGTGGGGGCACGAGGGGAGCAGTACTTC
CAWNPVGARGEQYF
>-|TRBJ1-1|-|TRBV7-9
TGTGCCAGCAGCTTACACAGTCGGGGGGTAAGGACTGAAGCTTTCTTT
CASSLHSRGVRTEAFF
>-|TRBJ2-7|-|TRBV2
TGTGCCAGCAGTTCAGGAAGATCCTACGAGCAGTACTTC
CASSSGRSYEQYF
>-|TRBJ2-7|-|TRBV7-6
TGTGCCAGCAGCTTAGAGGGAGGACTTGCTTTATCCCACGAGCAGTACTTC
CASSLEGGLALSHEQYF
>-|TRBJ2-1|-|TRBV5-1
TGCGCCAGCAGCTTCAACCGGGACTCCCCGTTCCTTTACTACAATGAGCAGTTCTTC
CASSFNRDSPFLYYNEQFF
>-|TRBJ1-1|-|TRBV28
TGTGCCAGCGGGGTTGGTGGGGGGCGCGTCACTGAAGCTTTCTTT
CASGVGGGRVTEAFF
>-|TRBJ1-2|-|TRBV7-9
TGTGCCAGCGGTGGTGGGACCCCTAGAGTTGGCTACACCTTC
CASGGGTPRVGYTF
>-|TRBJ2-7|-|TRBV5-5
TGTGCCAGCAGCTTGGAGGGCTACGAGCAGTACTTC
CASSLEGYEQYF
>-|TRBJ1-5|-|TRBV2
TGTGCCAGCAGTGAACCTCTTAGGGATCAGCCCCAGCATTTT
CASSEPLRDQPQHF
>TRBD2|TRBJ2-2|once|TRBV19
TGTGCCAGTACCTTACTAGCGGGAGAAATCGGGGAGCTGTTTTTT
CASTLLAGEIGELFF
>-|TRBJ1-1|-|TRBV5-1
TGCGCCAGCAGCTTCGGGATAGGGAACACTGAAGCTTTCTTT
CASSFGIGNTEAFF
>TRBD2|TRBJ2-4|-|TRBV15
TGTGCCACCAGCACCCTTTCGGGACTAGCGACAAACATTCAGTACTTC
CATSTLSGLATNIQYF
>TRBD1|TRBJ2-3|-|TRBV6-1
TGTGCCAGCAGTGAAGCGCCAGGGGGCGCAGATACGCAGTATTTT
CASSEAPGGADTQYF
>-|TRBJ2-7|-|TRBV27
TGTGCCACCCATCAAACAGGCCGCTCCTACGAGCAGTACTTC
CATHQTGRSYEQYF
>-|TRBJ2-5|-|TRBV23-1
TGCGCCAGCAGTCAATCTTCGGACAGGGTAAGTAGCGGGAATGAAGAGACCCAGTACTTC
CASSQSSDRVSSGNEETQYF
>-|TRBJ2-7|-|TRBV6-6
TGTGCCAGCAGTCCACTGAACTACGAGCAGTACTTC
CASSPLNYEQYF
>-|TRBJ2-3|-|TRBV7-2
TGTGCCAGCAGCTCCCTCGGGCATCAGTATTTT
CASSSLGHQYF